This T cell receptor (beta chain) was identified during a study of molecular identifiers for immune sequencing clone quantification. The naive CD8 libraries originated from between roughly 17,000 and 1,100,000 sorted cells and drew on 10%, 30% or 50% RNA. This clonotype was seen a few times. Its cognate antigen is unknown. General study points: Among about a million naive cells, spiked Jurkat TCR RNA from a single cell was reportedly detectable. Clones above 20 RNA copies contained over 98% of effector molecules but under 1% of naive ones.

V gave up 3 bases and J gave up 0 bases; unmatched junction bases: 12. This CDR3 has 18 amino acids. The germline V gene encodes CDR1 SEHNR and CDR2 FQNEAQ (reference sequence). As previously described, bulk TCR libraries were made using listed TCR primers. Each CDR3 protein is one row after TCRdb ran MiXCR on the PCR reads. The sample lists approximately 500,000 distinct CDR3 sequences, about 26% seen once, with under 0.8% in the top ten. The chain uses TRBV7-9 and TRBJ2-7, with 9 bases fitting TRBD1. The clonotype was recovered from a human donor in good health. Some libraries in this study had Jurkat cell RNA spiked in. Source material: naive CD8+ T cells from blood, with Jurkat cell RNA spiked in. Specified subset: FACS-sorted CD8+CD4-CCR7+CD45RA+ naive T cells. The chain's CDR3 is CASSFPHAGTGRSYEQYF. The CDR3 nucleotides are TGTGCCAGCAGCTTCCCCCACGCCGGGACAGGGCGCTCCTACGAGCAGTACTTC.